This T cell receptor (beta chain) stems from a study of T cell responses to AZD1222 COVID-19 vaccine. The length of the CDR3 is 15 residues. V lost 5 bases, J lost 1 base, and 12 bases lay in between. Germline V gene lookup returns CDR1 SGHVS and CDR2 FQNEAQ. In this sample, this clone turned up a few times. Profiled with immunoSEQ multiplex PCR; TCRdb holds only in-frame clones, not every one. Here the sample spans under 200,000 clones, more than 75% being singletons. The chain has TRBV7-8 and TRBJ2-1, with D perhaps given as TRBD1 or TRBD2 (5 bases each). This clonotype originated in an adult who received the AZD1222 COVID-19 vaccine. Sequencing was performed on peripheral blood, taken 28 days after the second AZD1222 dose. CDR3 sequence (DNA): TGTGCCAGCAGCCCCGCAGAGGGGTCCTACAATGAGCAGTTCTTC. Translated, it gives CASSPAEGSYNEQFF.